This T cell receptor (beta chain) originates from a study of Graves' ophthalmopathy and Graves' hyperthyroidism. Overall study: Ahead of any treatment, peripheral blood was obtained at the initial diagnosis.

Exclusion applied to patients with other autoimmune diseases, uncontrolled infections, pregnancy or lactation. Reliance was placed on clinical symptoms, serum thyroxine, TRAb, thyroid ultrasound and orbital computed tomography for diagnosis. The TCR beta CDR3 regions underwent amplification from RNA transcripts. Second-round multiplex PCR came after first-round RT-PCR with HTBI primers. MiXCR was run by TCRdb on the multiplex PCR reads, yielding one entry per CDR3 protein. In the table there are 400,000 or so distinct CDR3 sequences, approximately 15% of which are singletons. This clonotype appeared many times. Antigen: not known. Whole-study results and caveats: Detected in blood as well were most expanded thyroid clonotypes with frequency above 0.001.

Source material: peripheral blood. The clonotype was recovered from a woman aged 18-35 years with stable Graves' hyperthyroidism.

The CDR3 DNA sequence: TGTGCCACCAGTGTAACCGGGACAGACACTGAAGCTTTCTTT. Its protein is CATSVTGTDTEAFF. This chain connects TRBV24-1 to TRBJ1-1; 7 bases line up with TRBD1. Germline CDR1 reads KGHDR; CDR2 reads SFDVKD. This CDR3 spans 14 amino acids. J was trimmed by 3 bases and V by 5 bases; bases with no gene match: 5.